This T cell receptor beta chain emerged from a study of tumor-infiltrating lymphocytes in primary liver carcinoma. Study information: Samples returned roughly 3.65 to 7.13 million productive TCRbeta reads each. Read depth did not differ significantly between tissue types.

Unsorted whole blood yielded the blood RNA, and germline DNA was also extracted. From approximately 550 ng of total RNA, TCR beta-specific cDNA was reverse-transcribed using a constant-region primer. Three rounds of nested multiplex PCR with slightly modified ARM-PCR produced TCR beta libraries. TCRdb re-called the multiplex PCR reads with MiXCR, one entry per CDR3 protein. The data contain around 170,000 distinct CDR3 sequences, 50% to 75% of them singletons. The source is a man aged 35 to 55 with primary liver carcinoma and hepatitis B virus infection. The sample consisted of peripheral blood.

The CDR3 DNA sequence: TGTGCCAGCAGCAAGGTCTGGGGCAATGAGCAGTTCTTC. Its protein is CASSKVWGNEQFF. This chain connects TRBV7-8 to TRBJ2-1; D is uncertain. Germline-derived CDR1 and CDR2 are SGHVS and FQNEAQ. The CDR3 runs to 13 residues. With 5 bases removed from V and 6 bases from J, the gap between germline ends came to 11 bases.